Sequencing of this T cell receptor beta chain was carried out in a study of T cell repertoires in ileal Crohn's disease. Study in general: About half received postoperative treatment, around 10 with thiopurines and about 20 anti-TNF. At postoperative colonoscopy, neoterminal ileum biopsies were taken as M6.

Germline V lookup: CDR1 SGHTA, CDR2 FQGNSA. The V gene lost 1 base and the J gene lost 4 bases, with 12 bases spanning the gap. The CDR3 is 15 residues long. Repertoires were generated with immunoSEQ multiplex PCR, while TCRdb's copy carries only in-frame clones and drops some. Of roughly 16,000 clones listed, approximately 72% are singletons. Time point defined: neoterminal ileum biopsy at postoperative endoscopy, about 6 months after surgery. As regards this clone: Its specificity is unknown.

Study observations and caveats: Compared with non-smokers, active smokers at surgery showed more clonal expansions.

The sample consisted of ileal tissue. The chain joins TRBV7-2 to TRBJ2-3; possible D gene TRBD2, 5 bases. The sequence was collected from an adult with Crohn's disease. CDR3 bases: TGTGCCAGCAGCTTAGACGGGAAAATAGCAGATACGCAGTATTTT. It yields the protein CASSLDGKIADTQYF.